This is a list of T cell receptor beta chains from one sample in a study of blood T cell repertoires in COVID-19. Sequencing used immunoSEQ multiplex PCR; TCRdb keeps in-frame clones, though not all of them. This table holds about 230,000 clones, 80% to 85% found once. Material: peripheral blood. Source of these receptors: a man aged 50 to 59 with active or convalescent COVID-19. Both conserved end residues are part of each CDR3. Fields, in order: J gene, D gene, clone size, V gene, CDR3 DNA, CDR3 protein. A D gene is named only where the DNA matches it firmly. Expanded clones are given a class, and other clones once, few, many or no size at all.

TRBJ1-1,-,-,TRBV29-1,TGCAGCGTTGTCGATCCGGGGACTGAAGCTTTCTTT,CSVVDPGTEAFF
TRBJ2-3,TRBD2,-,TRBV27,TGTGCCAGCAGTTCCCGCTCTAGCGGGGCTAGCACAGATACGCAGTATTTT,CASSSRSSGASTDTQYF
TRBJ2-1,TRBD2,-,TRBV6-5,TGTGCCAGCAGTTATGGGACTAGCTCCTACAATGAGCAGTTCTTC,CASSYGTSSYNEQFF
TRBJ2-2,TRBD1,-,TRBV7-7,TGTGCCAGCAGCTCCGGGACAGCGAACACCGGGGAGCTGTTTTTT,CASSSGTANTGELFF
TRBJ1-2,TRBD1,-,TRBV2,TGTGCCAGCAGTGTATGGCCGGGACAGTCTAACTATGGCTACACCTTC,CASSVWPGQSNYGYTF
TRBJ1-2,TRBD1,few,TRBV14,TGTGCCAGCAGCCAAGGGACAGGGGGATTCTATGGCTACACCTTC,CASSQGTGGFYGYTF
TRBJ2-2,TRBD2,once,TRBV29-1,TGCAGCGTTGCGACTAGCGGGGGGACCCGCACCGGGGAGCTGTTTTTT,CSVATSGGTRTGELFF
TRBJ1-1,TRBD1,-,TRBV6-6,TGTGCCAGCAAACCGCGTGGGCAGGGGGCGACTGAAGCTTTCTTT,CASKPRGQGATEAFF
TRBJ1-2,-,-,TRBV18,TGTGCCAGCTCACCTTTCGGAGACCTATTTGGCTACACCTTC,CASSPFGDLFGYTF
TRBJ2-5,-,-,TRBV3-1/TRBV3-2,TGTGCCAGCAGCCAAGGGCGGGGGCCCCAAGAGACCCAGTACTTC,CASSQGRGPQETQYF
TRBJ2-1,TRBD1,-,TRBV5-1,TGCGCCAGCAGCCCAAGACAGGGGGCGAGGAATGAGCAGTTCTTC,CASSPRQGARNEQFF
TRBJ1-5,-,-,TRBV5-6,TGTGCCAGCAGCTTGTGGCAGGGAGGTCAGCCCCAGCATTTT,CASSLWQGGQPQHF
TRBJ2-2,TRBD1,-,TRBV9,TGTGCCAGCAGCGTAGGAGAGGGGGCGGGCACCGGGGAGCTGTTTTTT,CASSVGEGAGTGELFF
TRBJ2-5,TRBD1,-,TRBV7-6,TGTGCCAGCAGCATACCCCCGGGACAGGGGCTCCAAGAGACCCAGTACTTC,CASSIPPGQGLQETQYF
TRBJ1-6,-,-,TRBV9,TGTGCCAGCAGCGCACAACAGGGTGACTATAATTCACCCCTCCACTTT,CASSAQQGDYNSPLHF
TRBJ1-3,-,-,TRBV12-3/TRBV12-4,TGTGCCAGCAGTTTGAGCCGAGGAAACACCATATATTTT,CASSLSRGNTIYF
TRBJ1-5,TRBD1,-,TRBV5-5,TGTGCCAGCAGCGCCTATACAGGGGGCGAGGATCAGCCCCAGCATTTT,CASSAYTGGEDQPQHF
TRBJ2-1,-,-,TRBV6-1,TGTGCCAGCAGTGGACAGGACCCGGACTCCTACAATGAGCAGTTCTTC,CASSGQDPDSYNEQFF
TRBJ2-7,TRBD1,-,TRBV19,TGTGCCAGTAGTATAGACGACAGGGTAAACTACGAGCAGTACTTC,CASSIDDRVNYEQYF
TRBJ2-5,-,once,TRBV5-6,TGTGCCAGCAGCTTGGTTAGCGAGGAGACCCAGTACTTC,CASSLVSEETQYF
TRBJ2-7,-,-,TRBV7-2,TGTGCCAGCAGCTCCGGGACACTCTACGAGCAGTACTTC,CASSSGTLYEQYF
TRBJ2-3,TRBD2,-,TRBV30,TGTGCCTGGAGTGAGGGGATACTAGCGGGGGCTACGGTAGATACGCAGTATTTT,CAWSEGILAGATVDTQYF
TRBJ2-7,-,-,TRBV10-3,TGTGCCATCAGTGTACAGGGTTACGAGCAGTACTTC,CAISVQGYEQYF
TRBJ2-3,-,once,TRBV11-2,TGTGCCAGCAGCTTAGACGGCGGGGGCGCAGATACGCAGTATTTT,CASSLDGGGADTQYF
TRBJ2-2,TRBD2,once,TRBV18,TGTGCCAGCTCACGGACTAGCGGTAACACCGGGGAGCTGTTTTTT,CASSRTSGNTGELFF
TRBJ2-7,TRBD1,-,TRBV11-3,TGTGCCAGCAGCCCGGGACAGGGTGTCCACGAGCAGTACTTC,CASSPGQGVHEQYF
TRBJ2-3,TRBD2,-,TRBV20-1,TGCAGTGCTAGTCGGGGGGGCCCAGATACGCAGTATTTT,CSASRGGPDTQYF
TRBJ1-5,-,-,TRBV20-1,TGCAGTGCTAGTTTTGGCAGGAGCAATCAGCCCCAGCATTTT,CSASFGRSNQPQHF
TRBJ1-4,-,many,TRBV10-3,TGTGCCATCAGTGAGTCTTTAGGCCCCGGCGGTGAAAAACTGTTTTTT,CAISESLGPGGEKLFF
TRBJ1-1,-,-,TRBV6-5,TGTGCCAGCAGTCCAATTAGGGGGGGTAACACTGAAGCTTTCTTT,CASSPIRGGNTEAFF
TRBJ1-1,TRBD1,few,TRBV5-1,TGCGCCAGCAGCCCCGGACAGGGGTACCCTGAAGCTTTCTTT,CASSPGQGYPEAFF
TRBJ2-4,-,-,TRBV12-3/TRBV12-4,TGTGCCAGCGGGGCCGCTGGAGACATTCAGTACTTC,CASGAAGDIQYF
TRBJ1-5,-,-,TRBV28,TGTGCCAGCACCATTCCCGGGGGGCGAAGTCAGCCCCAGCATTTT,CASTIPGGRSQPQHF
TRBJ2-2,-,-,TRBV6-1,TGTGCCAGCAGTGAATGGGCTACCGGGGAGCTGTTTTTT,CASSEWATGELFF
TRBJ2-1,TRBD1,-,TRBV7-2,TGTGCCAGCAGCCCCGGGGACAGGGGGTTTTACAATGAGCAGTTCTTC,CASSPGDRGFYNEQFF
TRBJ2-1,TRBD2,once,TRBV29-1,TGCAGCGCCCCTTTGCGGGGGGTCCCTTACAATGAGCAGTTCTTC,CSAPLRGVPYNEQFF
TRBJ2-2,-,few,TRBV7-6,TGTGCCAGCAGCTTGGCCGCGAACACCGGGGAGCTGTTTTTT,CASSLAANTGELFF
TRBJ2-2,TRBD1,-,TRBV18,TGTGCCAGCTCACCAGGGACAGCCACCGGGGAGCTGTTTTTT,CASSPGTATGELFF
TRBJ2-1,TRBD2,-,TRBV7-2,TGTGCCAGCAGCTTGACTAGCGGGGGGGCCAATGAGCAGTTCTTC,CASSLTSGGANEQFF
TRBJ1-2,-,-,TRBV28,TGTGCCAGCAGCGGGAGATATGGCTACACCTTC,CASSGRYGYTF
TRBJ2-3,-,-,TRBV24-1,TGTGCCACCAGTAATACGGGGGGCCCGGATACGCAGTATTTT,CATSNTGGPDTQYF
TRBJ1-6,TRBD1,-,TRBV6-6,TGTGCCAGCGTTCCGGGACAGGGTTCTCTTGATTCACCCCTCCACTTT,CASVPGQGSLDSPLHF
TRBJ1-5,-,-,TRBV6-7,TGTGCCAGCAGTTTTCGTCGGCCCCAGCATTTT,CASSFRRPQHF
TRBJ2-1,TRBD2,-,TRBV15,TGTGCCACCAGCAGAGATATTGGACTAGTGGGGGGGAATGAGCAGTTCTTC,CATSRDIGLVGGNEQFF
TRBJ2-5,-,-,TRBV6-5,TGTGCCAGCAGTCAGGTACAGGGACCGGTGACCCAGTACTTC,CASSQVQGPVTQYF
TRBJ1-1,-,-,TRBV20-1,TGCAGTGCAGGGGTCGGTCAGGGAGCTTTCTTT,CSAGVGQGAFF
TRBJ1-1,-,once,TRBV9,TGTGCCAGCAGCGCGAGGGCGGACACTGAAGCTTTCTTT,CASSARADTEAFF
TRBJ2-7,TRBD1,-,TRBV6-5,TGTGCCAGCAGGCCCCTAAGAGACAGGGGCGAGCAGTACTTC,CASRPLRDRGEQYF
TRBJ2-3,-,-,TRBV27,TGTGCCAGCGGGCTGAGGGTAGGGTTGGATACGCAGTATTTT,CASGLRVGLDTQYF
TRBJ2-5,TRBD1,-,TRBV7-9,TGTGCCAGCAGTTTAGGGGACAGTCAAGAGACCCAGTACTTC,CASSLGDSQETQYF